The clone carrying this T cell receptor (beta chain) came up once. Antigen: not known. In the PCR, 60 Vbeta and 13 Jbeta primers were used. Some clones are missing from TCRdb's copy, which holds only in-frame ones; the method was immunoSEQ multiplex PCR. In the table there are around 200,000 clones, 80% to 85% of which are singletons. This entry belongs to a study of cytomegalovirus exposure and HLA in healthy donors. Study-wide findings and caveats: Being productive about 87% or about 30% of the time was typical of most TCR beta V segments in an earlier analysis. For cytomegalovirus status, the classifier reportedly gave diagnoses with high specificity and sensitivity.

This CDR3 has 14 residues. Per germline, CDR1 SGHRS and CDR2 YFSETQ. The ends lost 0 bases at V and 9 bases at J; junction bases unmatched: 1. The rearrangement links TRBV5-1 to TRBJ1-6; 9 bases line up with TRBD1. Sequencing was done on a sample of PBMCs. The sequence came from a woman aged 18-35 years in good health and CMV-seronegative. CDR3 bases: TGCGCCAGCAGCTTGGACAGGGGGCTTTCACCCCTCCACTTT. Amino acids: CASSLDRGLSPLHF.